This paragraph covers one T cell receptor beta chain sequence. Its target is unknown. This record belongs to a study of T cell responses to AZD1222 COVID-19 vaccine. General study results and limits: Per reports, nearly half of all spike-specific TCRs target regions that are unmutated in variants. Following two doses of AZD1222, Spike-specific TCR breadth and depth rose.

Libraries were prepared by immunoSEQ multiplex PCR; TCRdb keeps only in-frame clonotypes and omits some of them. The table shows 73,000 or so clones, with around 88% occurring only once. V trimming: 5 bases; J trimming: 7 bases; junction bases outside the gene matches: 8. The CDR3 runs 14 residues. Germline V gene data show CDR1 as SGHAT and CDR2 as FQNNGV. The sequencing used peripheral blood, collected on day 0 of AZD1222 vaccination. This sequence was found in an adult in good health. The chain is built from TRBV11-2 and TRBJ2-3, with 8 bases identical to TRBD2. The CDR3 nucleotides read TGTGCCAGCAGCAACAGCGGGGGCCGAAATACGCAGTATTTT. Amino acids: CASSNSGGRNTQYF.